The T cell receptor beta chain described here comes from a study of response to subunit inactivated influenza vaccine. Per germline, CDR1 DFQATT and CDR2 SNEGSKA (reference sequence). The CDR3 consists of 14 residues. The V end lost 1 base, the J end lost 0 bases, and 7 bases lay between the germline ends. A note on this clonotype: Its antigen remains unknown.

Each CDR3 protein gets one entry after TCRdb re-called the RT-PCR reads with MiXCR. The table lists under 550,000 distinct CDR3 sequences, approximately 6.9% of them singletons. General study results and limits: Researchers suggested that each seasonal influenza vaccination recruits few new T cells.

The receptor was isolated from a man between 50 and 69 years old who received an inactivated influenza vaccine. The specimen comprised PBMCs from blood, sampled less than 30 months after vaccination. The genes are TRBV20-1 and TRBJ1-3; tentatively, D is TRBD1 (5 bases). CDR3 amino acids: CSARGQTSGNTIYF. CDR3 sequence (DNA): TGCAGTGCTAGAGGACAGACCTCTGGAAACACCATATATTTT.